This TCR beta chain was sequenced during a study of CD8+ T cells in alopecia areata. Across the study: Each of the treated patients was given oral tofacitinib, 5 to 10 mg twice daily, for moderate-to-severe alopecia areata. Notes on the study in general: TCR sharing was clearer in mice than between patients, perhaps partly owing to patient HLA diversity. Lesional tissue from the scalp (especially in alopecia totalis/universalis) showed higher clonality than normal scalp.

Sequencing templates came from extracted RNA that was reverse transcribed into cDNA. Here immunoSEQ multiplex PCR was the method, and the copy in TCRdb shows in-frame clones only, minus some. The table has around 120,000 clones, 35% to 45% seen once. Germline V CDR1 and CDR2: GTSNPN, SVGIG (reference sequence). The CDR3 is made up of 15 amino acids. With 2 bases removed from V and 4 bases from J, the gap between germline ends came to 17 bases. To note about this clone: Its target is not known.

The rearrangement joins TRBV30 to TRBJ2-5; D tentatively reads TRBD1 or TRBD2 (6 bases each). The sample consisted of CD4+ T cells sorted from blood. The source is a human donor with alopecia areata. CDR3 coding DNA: TGTGCCTGGAGTTCGGGGTTGGGGGGCCGAGAGACCCAGTACTTC. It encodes CAWSSGLGGRETQYF.